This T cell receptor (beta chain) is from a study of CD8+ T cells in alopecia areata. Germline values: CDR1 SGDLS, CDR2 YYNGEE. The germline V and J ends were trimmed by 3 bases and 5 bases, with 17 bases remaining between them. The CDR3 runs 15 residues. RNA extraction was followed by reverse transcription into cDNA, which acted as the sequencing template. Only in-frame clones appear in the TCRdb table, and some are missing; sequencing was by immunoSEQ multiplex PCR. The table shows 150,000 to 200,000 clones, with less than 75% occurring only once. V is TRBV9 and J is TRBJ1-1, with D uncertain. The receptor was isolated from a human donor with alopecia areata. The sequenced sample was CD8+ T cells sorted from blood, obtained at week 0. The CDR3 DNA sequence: TGTGCCAGCAGCGCCCCGGAGGAAGGGAGGACTGAAGCTTTCTTT. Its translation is CASSAPEEGRTEAFF. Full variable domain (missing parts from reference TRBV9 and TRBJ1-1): DSGVTQTPKHLITATGQRVTLRCSPRSGDLSVYWYQQSLDQGLQFLIQYYNGEERAKGNILERFSAQQFPDLHSELNLSSLELGDSALYFCASSAPEEGRTEAFFGQGTRLTVV.